This TCR beta chain came from a study of PD-1 blockade in classical Hodgkin lymphoma. Profiling relied on immunoSEQ multiplex PCR, and the TCRdb table lists in-frame clones only, not all of them. The sample includes some 93,000 clones, 75% to 85% seen only once; the top ten take more than 15%. Time point denoted: cycle 4 day 1 (C4D1), after five to seven weeks of nivolumab. Exposure to brentuximab vedotin varied, and each patient had relapsed following autologous stem cell transplantation. The sequence was collected from a human donor with classical Hodgkin lymphoma. The sequences come from peripheral blood mononuclear cells (PBMCs), collected before the fourth cycle of nivolumab.

This CDR3 reads CASSQGLADPYEQYF. The CDR3, as DNA: TGTGCCAGCAGCCAGGGACTAGCGGACCCCTACGAGCAGTACTTC. The V and J genes are TRBV5-8 and TRBJ2-7; TRBD2 matches at 11 bases. CDR1 is SGHTS and CDR2 is YDEGEE in the germline V gene. CDR3 length equals 15 residues. With V trimmed by 4 bases and J by 2 bases, 5 bases remained unmatched.